This TCR beta chain was sequenced in a study of OX40 agonist ivuxolimab in advanced cancers. Overall study context: Those enrolled were roughly 80% male, with a mean age of roughly 62 years and ages from about 20 to 90.

Comment on this clone: Its antigen is unknown.

Overall study results and limits: Compared with others, partial responders at 0.1-3.0 mg/kg displayed clonal expansion among the lowest. Part of the nonresponder group also had normalized T-cell clonal expansion that was low.

Assay used: immunoSEQ multiplex PCR; TCRdb lists only in-frame clones, some missing. The table lists about 76,000 clones, 88% of them singletons. The timepoints at which blood was sampled were baseline, cycle 4 day 1, and cycle 7 day 1. The CDR3 sequence is 15 residues long. Per the germline V gene, CDR1 is SGHAT and CDR2 is FQNNGV. Trimming removed 1 base from V and 4 bases from J; junction bases left unmatched: 7. This chain uses TRBV11-2 with TRBJ2-7, with 7 bases fitting TRBD1. The sequence came from an adult with an advanced solid tumor such as melanoma, head and neck, liver or kidney cancer. The sample in question was CD4+ or CD8+ T cells sorted from blood, obtained in a trial of the OX40 agonist ivuxolimab. Written as DNA, the CDR3 is TGTGCCAGCAGCTTAGTTTGGGACAGTATGTACGAGCAGTACTTC. Its translation is CASSLVWDSMYEQYF.